A single sample is the source of the 15 T cell receptor beta chains below, sequenced in a study of shared clonotypes between healthy human individuals. Some clones are missing from TCRdb's copy, which holds only in-frame ones; the method was immunoSEQ multiplex PCR. The sample lists around 720,000 clones, 60% to 75% occurring once. Sequenced sample: memory CD4+ T cells sorted from blood. The subset was: CD45RA-negative fraction. Receptor source: a young woman in good health.

In this sample, this clone turned up a few times. The CDR3 loop reads CASISRSTDTQYF. The CDR3 DNA reads TGTGCCAGCATCTCGCGCAGCACAGATACGCAGTATTTT. V and J are TRBV28 and TRBJ2-3; D uncertain. CDR1 is MDHEN and CDR2 is SYDVKM in the germline V gene. The V and J ends lost 7 bases and 0 bases respectively, with 8 bases between them. The CDR3 extends over 13 amino acids.

The rearrangement links TRBV6-1 to TRBJ2-7; D is uncertain. Germline V CDR1 and CDR2: MNHNS, SASEGT. The CDR3 spans 13 residues. V lost 4 bases, J lost 0 bases, and 7 bases lay in between. CDR3 residues: CASSVVSSYEQYF. In DNA form, the CDR3 reads TGTGCCAGCAGTGTAGTGAGCTCCTACGAGCAGTACTTC.

This clone appeared a few times. This rearrangement joins TRBV7-6 to TRBJ2-2, with no clear D. V gave up 2 bases and J gave up 0 bases, with 10 bases separating them. The CDR3 extends over 16 amino acids. Germline CDR1 reads SGHVS; CDR2 reads FNYEAQ. The CDR3 bases are TGTGCCAGCAGCTTACTTGTCACGGCGAACACCGGGGAGCTGTTTTTT. Residues: CASSLLVTANTGELFF.

The chain is built from TRBV5-8 and TRBJ2-1, with 10 bases identical to TRBD2. CDR3 size: 16 residues. In germline, CDR1 is SGHTS, CDR2 YDEGEE. J was trimmed by 3 bases and V by 2 bases; bases with no gene match: 5. DNA for the CDR3: TGTGCCAGCAGCTTCAGCGGGGGGGGTTTCTACAATGAGCAGTTCTTC. Protein sequence: CASSFSGGGFYNEQFF.

The J gene is TRBJ1-1, the V gene TRBV28, with 7 bases fitting TRBD1. With 4 bases clipped from V and 1 base from J, the junction kept 3 bases outside the gene matches. This CDR3 spans 14 amino acids. Germline lookup yields CDR1 MDHEN and CDR2 SYDVKM. This chain's CDR3 is CASSSTGPNTEAFF. The DNA for the CDR3 is TGTGCCAGCAGTTCGACAGGGCCGAACACTGAAGCTTTCTTT.

The chain is built from TRBV7-9 and TRBJ2-3; 13 bases are shared with TRBD2. With 5 bases clipped from V and 6 bases from J, the junction kept 14 bases outside the gene matches. This CDR3 is 18 amino acids long. Per germline, CDR1 SEHNR and CDR2 FQNEAQ (reference sequence). Here the CDR3 reads CASSPDVLAGGPPDTQYF. The CDR3 bases are TGTGCCAGCAGCCCAGACGTACTAGCGGGAGGGCCCCCGGATACGCAGTATTTT.

The chain joins TRBV5-8 to TRBJ2-7; 7 nucleotides match TRBD1. With 0 bases clipped from V and 1 base from J, the junction kept 4 bases outside the gene matches. This CDR3 contains 15 residues. Germline loops: CDR1 SGHTS, CDR2 YDEGEE. The CDR3 nucleotides are TGTGCCAGCAGCTTGGGGGGACAGCTTTCCTACGAGCAGTACTTC. Residues: CASSLGGQLSYEQYF.

The chain uses TRBV27 and TRBJ2-4; the D gene could be TRBD1 or TRBD2 (5 bases each). CDR1 and CDR2 (germline): MNHEY, SMNVEV (reference sequence). V lost 5 bases and J lost 3, with 14 bases in between. The CDR3 consists of 15 residues. The CDR3 bases are TGTGCCAGCAGTCCCCTCGGGACGGGCAAAAACATTCAGTACTTC. Protein: CASSPLGTGKNIQYF.

This clone was counted only a few times. The chain recombines TRBV6-1 with TRBJ2-7; the D gene could be TRBD1 or TRBD2 (5 bases each). Germline V gene lookup returns CDR1 MNHNS and CDR2 SASEGT. There are 14 residues in the CDR3. V dropped 4 bases and J dropped 3 bases, with 13 bases sitting between them. The CDR3 nucleotides are TGTGCCAGCAGTGTGAGAGGGGAGTACTACGAGCAGTACTTC. Its translation is CASSVRGEYYEQYF.

The V call is TRBV5-1, the J call TRBJ2-3, with D possibly matching TRBD1 (7 bases). Germline V gives CDR1 SGHRS, CDR2 YFSETQ. The CDR3 runs 15 residues. V was clipped by 0 bases and J by 5 bases, with 13 bases between them. The CDR3 DNA reads TGCGCCAGCAGCTTGGACGGCGGGACAGTAGATACGCAGTATTTT. It is translated as CASSLDGGTVDTQYF.

The chain couples TRBV5-1 to TRBJ2-1, with 8 bases matching TRBD1. The ends lost 0 bases at V and 15 bases at J; junction bases unmatched: 11. The length of the CDR3 is 14 residues. Germline CDR1 reads SGHRS; CDR2 reads YFSETQ. The CDR3 here is CASSLGTGIRLLFF. In nucleotides, the CDR3 is TGCGCCAGCAGCTTGGGGACAGGGATAAGGTTGCTGTTCTTC.

This chain links TRBV30 with TRBJ2-1; TRBD1 agrees at 9 bases. Germline CDR1 GTSNPN, CDR2 SVGIG (reference sequence). Losses at the gene ends were 5 bases for V and 8 bases for J; bases not matched to a gene: 7. CDR3 length: 13 residues. The CDR3 protein is CAWGQGTSHEQFF. CDR3 coding DNA: TGTGCCTGGGGACAGGGGACCTCACATGAGCAGTTCTTC.

This clone showed up just a few times. The chain joins TRBV5-1 to TRBJ1-1; D unclear. V shed 2 bases and J shed 0 bases, with 5 bases lying between them. CDR1 is SGHRS, CDR2 YFSETQ, per germline. CDR3 length: 13 residues. The CDR3 is CASSFAVNTEAFF. Here the CDR3 DNA reads TGCGCCAGCAGCTTCGCAGTGAACACTGAAGCTTTCTTT.

The rearrangement joins TRBV28 to TRBJ2-7; 16 bases match TRBD2. J lost 2 bases, V lost 5 bases, and 3 bases had no gene match. CDR1 and CDR2 from the germline V gene are MDHEN and SYDVKM. The CDR3 runs to 16 residues. CDR3 coding DNA: TGTGCCAGCAGTCCCGGGACTAGCGGGAGGGCCTACGAGCAGTACTTC. Its translation: CASSPGTSGRAYEQYF.

The chain recombines TRBV7-3 with TRBJ2-1; 8 bases agree with TRBD1. The junction had 14 bases not matched to a gene; V was cut back by 5 bases and J by 14 bases. The CDR3 totals 14 residues. Germline loops: CDR1 SGHTA, CDR2 FQGTGA. As DNA, the CDR3 is TGTGCCAGCAGCCCCCGACAGGGGTCCCCCCCAAAGTTCTTC. It translates to CASSPRQGSPPKFF.